This TCR beta chain was captured by sequencing in a study of blood T cell repertoires in COVID-19. Study summary: Sites in the United States, Italy and Spain provided acute and convalescent COVID-19 samples. In each case, the material was cDNA or gDNA derived from T cells, B-cell-depleted T cells, or PBMCs.

This CDR3 has 13 residues. Germline CDR1 reads MDHEN; CDR2 reads SYDVKM. Deletions cut 9 bases from V and 5 bases from J, with 13 bases between. Original processing methods: Reference gene primer amplification yielded estimated nucleated cell counts. Sequencing used immunoSEQ multiplex PCR; TCRdb keeps in-frame clones, though not all of them. V and J calls and clone size are copied from that table; D and trimming were computed from the DNA. The sample has about 270,000 clones; around 85% are singletons. Seattle enrolled patients during active infection and tracked them longitudinally. This clonotype originated in a human donor with COVID-19, enrolled during active disease. The donor label of this sample is uncertain. The V call is TRBV28, the J call TRBJ1-4; D unclear. What was sequenced was peripheral blood. CDR3 DNA sequence: TGTGCCAGTCGGTCTTCGGGGAATGAAAAACTGTTTTTT. Translating it yields CASRSSGNEKLFF.